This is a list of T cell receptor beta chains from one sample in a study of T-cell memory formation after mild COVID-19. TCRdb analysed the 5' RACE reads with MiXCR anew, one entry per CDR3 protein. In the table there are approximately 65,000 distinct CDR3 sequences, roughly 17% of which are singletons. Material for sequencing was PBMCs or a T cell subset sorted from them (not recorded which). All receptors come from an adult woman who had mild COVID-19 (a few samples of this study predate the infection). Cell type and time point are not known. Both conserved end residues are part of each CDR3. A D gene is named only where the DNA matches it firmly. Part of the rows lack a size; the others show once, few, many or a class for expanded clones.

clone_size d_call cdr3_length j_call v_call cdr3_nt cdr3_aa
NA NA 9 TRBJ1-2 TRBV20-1 TGCAAAACCCCGGATTCCTACACCTTC CKTPDSYTF
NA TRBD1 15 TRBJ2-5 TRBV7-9 TGTGCCAGCAGCTTAGCTCAGGGGGAGTCGAAGACCCAGTACTTC CASSLAQGESKTQYF
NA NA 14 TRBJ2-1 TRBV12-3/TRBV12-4 TGTGCCAGCAGTAAGGCTAGCTTCCTCAATGAGCAGTTCTTC CASSKASFLNEQFF
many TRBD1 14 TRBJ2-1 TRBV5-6 TGTGCCAGCAGCTCCGGGACAGGGGTCAATGAGCAGTTCTTC CASSSGTGVNEQFF
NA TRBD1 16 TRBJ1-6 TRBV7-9 TGTGCCAGCAGCAGGGATGCAGGGGGCGGAAATTCACCCCTCCACTTT CASSRDAGGGNSPLHF
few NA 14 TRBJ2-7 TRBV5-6 TGTGCCAGCAGCTTTGGGGACACGCTCTACGAGCAGTACTTC CASSFGDTLYEQYF
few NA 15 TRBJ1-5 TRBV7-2 TGTGCCAGCAGCTCGGGACGGGGAAGCAATCAGCCCCAGCATTTT CASSSGRGSNQPQHF
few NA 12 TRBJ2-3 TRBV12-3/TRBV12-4 TGTGCCAGCAAATTTCAGGGGAATACGCAGTATTTT CASKFQGNTQYF
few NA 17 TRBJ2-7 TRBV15 TGTGCCACCAGCAGAGGATGGGTACAGGGTGATTTGGGGGAGCAGTACTTC CATSRGWVQGDLGEQYF
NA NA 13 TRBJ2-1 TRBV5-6 TGTGCCAGCAGCTTGACGAGTGGGACAGAGCAGTTCTTC CASSLTSGTEQFF
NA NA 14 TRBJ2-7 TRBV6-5 TGTGCCAGCAGGATATCAGAAGCGGTGTACGAGCAGTACTTC CASRISEAVYEQYF
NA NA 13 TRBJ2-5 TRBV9 TGTGCCAGCAGCGTACATGAGGGAGAGACCCAGTACTTC CASSVHEGETQYF
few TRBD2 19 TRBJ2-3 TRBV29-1 TGCAGCGTTGACGGTCTAGCGGGAGTGGTGGGTCAAGGCACAGATACGCAGTATTTT CSVDGLAGVVGQGTDTQYF
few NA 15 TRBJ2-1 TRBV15 TGTGCCACCAGCAGAGATAGAGAGACTCCAAATGAGCAGTTCTTC CATSRDRETPNEQFF
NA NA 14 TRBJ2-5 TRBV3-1 TGTGCCAGCAGCCCCAGACAAGTCCAAGAGACCCAGTACTTC CASSPRQVQETQYF
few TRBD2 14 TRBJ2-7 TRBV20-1 TGCAGTGCTAGAGATACGGGGGGGCCGGGAGAGCAGTACTTC CSARDTGGPGEQYF
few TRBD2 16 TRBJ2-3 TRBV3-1 TGTGCCAGCAGCCAGGCTAGCGGGGGGGCCTCAGATACGCAGTATTTT CASSQASGGASDTQYF
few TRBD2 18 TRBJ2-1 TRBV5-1 TGCGCCAGCAGCTTGGCCGGGGCTAGCGGGGGGTCCTACAATGAGCAGTTCTTC CASSLAGASGGSYNEQFF
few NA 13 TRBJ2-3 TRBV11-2 TGTGCCAGCAGCTCAGTACTGACAGATACGCAGTATTTT CASSSVLTDTQYF
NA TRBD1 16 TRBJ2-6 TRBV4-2 TGTGCCAGCAGCCAAGGGACAGGGACTGGGGCCAACGTCCTGACTTTC CASSQGTGTGANVLTF
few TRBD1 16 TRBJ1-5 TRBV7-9 TGTGCCAGCAGCCGGTCGGACAGGGGGAGCAATCAGCCCCAGCATTTT CASSRSDRGSNQPQHF
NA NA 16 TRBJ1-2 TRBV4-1 TGCGCCAGCAGCCAAGAGTGGGCGGGGGCTGAACATGGCTACACCTTC CASSQEWAGAEHGYTF
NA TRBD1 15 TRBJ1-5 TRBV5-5 TGTGCCAGCAGCTTGGCCTCACAGGGGTGGCAGCCCCAGCATTTT CASSLASQGWQPQHF
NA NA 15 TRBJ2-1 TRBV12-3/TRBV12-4 TGTGCCAGCAGTTCCGGACCGAGCTCCTACAATGAGCAGTTCTTC CASSSGPSSYNEQFF
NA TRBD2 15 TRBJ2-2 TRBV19 TGTGCCAGTAGTATATTTGGACTAGCGGGTAGGGAGCTGTTTTTT CASSIFGLAGRELFF
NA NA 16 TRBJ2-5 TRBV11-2 TGTGCCAGCAGCTTAGAAGGGGGGCATATCGGAGAGACCCAGTACTTC CASSLEGGHIGETQYF
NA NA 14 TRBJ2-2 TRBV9 TGTGCCAGCAGCCCACAGGGGAACACCGGGGAGCTGTTTTTT CASSPQGNTGELFF
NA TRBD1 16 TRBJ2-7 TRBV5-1 TGCGCCAGCAGCTTGTTGGCAGGGGGCTCAACCTACGAGCAGTACTTC CASSLLAGGSTYEQYF
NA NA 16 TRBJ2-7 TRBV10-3 TGTGCCATCAGTGAGTCGTCTAGCGCCTCACCCTACGAGCAGTACTTC CAISESSSASPYEQYF
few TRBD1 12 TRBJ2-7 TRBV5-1 TGCGCCAGCAGCTGGGACAGGGGCGAGCAGTACTTC CASSWDRGEQYF
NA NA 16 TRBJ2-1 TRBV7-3 TGTGCCAGCAGCTTCGGGGGGCAGTTGTCCTACAATGAGCAGTTCTTC CASSFGGQLSYNEQFF
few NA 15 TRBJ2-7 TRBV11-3 TGTGCCAGCAGTTTCGTGATGGGGTACGGAGGTGAGCAGTACTTC CASSFVMGYGGEQYF
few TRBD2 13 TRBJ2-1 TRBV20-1 TGCAGTGCGGCGACTAGCGGGTCTGATGAGCAGTTCTTC CSAATSGSDEQFF
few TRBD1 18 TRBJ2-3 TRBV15 TGTGCCACCAGCAGGCACGATTTCGGGACAGGGGAAACAGATACGCAGTATTTT CATSRHDFGTGETDTQYF
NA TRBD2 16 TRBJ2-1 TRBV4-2 TGTGCCAGCAGCCAAGACGGGACTAGCAGTTACAATGAGCAGTTCTTC CASSQDGTSSYNEQFF
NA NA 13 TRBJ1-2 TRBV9 TGTGCCAGCAGCCACTCGGGGTACTATGGCTACACCTTC CASSHSGYYGYTF
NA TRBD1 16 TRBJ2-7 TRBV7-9 TGTGCCAGCAGCGCCGGGACAGGGATCGATCCGAACAAGCAGTACTTC CASSAGTGIDPNKQYF
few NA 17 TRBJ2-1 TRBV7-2 TGTGCCAGCAGCTCTAGCCTAACTAGCAGTATCTACAATGAGCAGTTCTTC CASSSSLTSSIYNEQFF
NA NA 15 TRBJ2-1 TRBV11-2 TGTGCCAGCAGCTTTCGGGAGAGCTCCTACAATGAGCAGTTCTTC CASSFRESSYNEQFF
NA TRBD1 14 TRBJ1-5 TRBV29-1 TGCAGCGTTGGAAGCAGGGGGGTTGATCAGCCCCAGCATTTT CSVGSRGVDQPQHF
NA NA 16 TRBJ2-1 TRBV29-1 TGCAGCGTTGGGGACTTCGAGGGGGGCCGGAACAATGAGCAGTTCTTC CSVGDFEGGRNNEQFF
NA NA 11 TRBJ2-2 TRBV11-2 TGTGCCATCCAGATAACCGGGGAGCTGTTTTTT CAIQITGELFF
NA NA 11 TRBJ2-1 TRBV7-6 TGTGCCAGCAGCTCGGGACTTGAGCAGTTCTTC CASSSGLEQFF
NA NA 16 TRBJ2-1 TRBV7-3 TGTGCCAGCAGCTTAGGACAGTTCTTACGGGACAATGAGCAGTTCTTC CASSLGQFLRDNEQFF
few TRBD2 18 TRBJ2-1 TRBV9 TGTGCCAGCAGCGTATCCGGACTAGCGGGGAGCTCCTACAATGAGCAGTTCTTC CASSVSGLAGSSYNEQFF
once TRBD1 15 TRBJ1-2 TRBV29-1 TGCAGCGTTGAAGAGCAGGGGGCGCCGGCCTATGGCTACACCTTC CSVEEQGAPAYGYTF
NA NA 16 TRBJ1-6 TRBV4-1 TGCGCCAGCAACACCAAACCAGTATCCCCACGTTCACCCCTCCACTTT CASNTKPVSPRSPLHF
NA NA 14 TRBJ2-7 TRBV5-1 TGCGCCAGCAGCTTGCAGGAGGGAACGGACGAGCAGTACTTC CASSLQEGTDEQYF